These 26 T cell receptor beta chains were sequenced from one sample in a study of blood T cell repertoires in COVID-19. The data were produced by immunoSEQ multiplex PCR, yet TCRdb's version contains in-frame clones alone and is incomplete. Of 250,000 to 400,000 clones listed, around 89% are singletons. The source material was peripheral blood. All receptors derive from a woman aged 30 to 39 with COVID-19, enrolled during active disease.

The chain combines TRBV24-1 with TRBJ1-2; D uncertain. The V gene's germline CDR1 is KGHDR and CDR2 SFDVKD. V lost 6 bases to trimming and J lost 3 bases, with 10 bases between them. This CDR3 has 13 amino acids. CDR3 amino acids: CATSSGIYYGYTF. In nucleotides, the CDR3 is TGTGCCACCAGTAGCGGTATCTACTATGGCTACACCTTC.

The rearrangement joins TRBV30 to TRBJ1-5, with D maybe TRBD1 (5 bases). The V gene's germline CDR1 is GTSNPN and CDR2 SVGIG (reference sequence). The CDR3 extends over 15 amino acids. Trimming shortened V by 1 base and J by 4 bases, and 14 bases separated the two germline ends. The CDR3 protein is CAWSENRKVNQPQHF. CDR3 nucleotide sequence: TGTGCCTGGAGTGAGAACAGGAAAGTAAATCAGCCCCAGCATTTT.

The chain employs TRBV7-2 and TRBJ2-3; no reliable D call. From germline, CDR1 is SGHTA and CDR2 FQGNSA. Deletions cut 1 base from V and 0 bases from J, with 5 bases between. The CDR3 runs 14 residues. DNA for the CDR3: TGTGCCAGCAGCTTAGGACACAGCACAGATACGCAGTATTTT. This encodes CASSLGHSTDTQYF.

The chain is built from TRBV3-1 (or the pseudogene TRBV3-2) and TRBJ2-1; 11 bases agree with TRBD1. Germline trimming cut 1 base from V and 8 bases from J; bases unmatched to any gene: 4. Germline V gene lookup returns CDR1 LGHDT and CDR2 YNNKEL (reference sequence). The CDR3 sequence is 15 residues long. CDR3 region: CASSQVGTGGDEQFF. In DNA, the CDR3 is TGTGCCAGCAGCCAAGTGGGGACAGGGGGTGATGAGCAGTTCTTC.

The CDR3 nucleotides read TGTGCCAGCAGTTTTACAGGGAATAACTATGGCTACACCTTC. Protein sequence: CASSFTGNNYGYTF. The rearrangement links TRBV27 to TRBJ1-2; tentatively, D is TRBD1 (6 bases). V was cut by 3 bases and J by 1 base, with 9 bases left in between. The CDR3 extends over 14 amino acids. Germline values: CDR1 MNHEY, CDR2 SMNVEV (reference sequence).

J is TRBJ2-5 and V is TRBV11-3, with D possibly being TRBD2 (6 bases). CDR3 size: 17 residues. The germline CDR1 and CDR2 sequences are SGHNT and YENEEA. V was cut by 5 bases and J by 5 bases, with 24 bases left in between. This chain's CDR3 is CASSTHRAQDGGETQYF. For the CDR3, the DNA is TGTGCCAGCAGCACGCACCGAGCTCAGGATGGAGGGGAGACCCAGTACTTC.

The chain joins TRBV7-9 to TRBJ2-3, with 12 bases aligning to TRBD1. This CDR3 contains 15 residues. J was trimmed by 6 bases and V by 5 bases; bases with no gene match: 6. Per germline, CDR1 SEHNR and CDR2 FQNEAQ (reference sequence). The CDR3 protein is CASSEGTGGADTQYF. The CDR3 nucleotides are TGTGCCAGCAGCGAGGGGACAGGGGGCGCCGATACGCAGTATTTT.

The rearrangement joins TRBV7-2 to TRBJ2-3, with TRBD2 matching 8 bases. This CDR3 is 15 amino acids long. J gave up 5 bases and V 6 bases, and 10 bases lay outside the gene matches. Per the germline V gene, CDR1 is SGHTA and CDR2 is FQGNSA. As DNA, the CDR3 is TGTGCCAGCAGTGTCGTACTAGCGGTTAGAGATACGCAGTATTTT. Translated, it gives CASSVVLAVRDTQYF.

V gene TRBV7-5 combines with J gene TRBJ2-7; no DNA check was done on the table's D call, TRBD1. TRBV7-5 is recorded as a pseudogene. The CDR3 loop spans 16 amino acids. CDR3 nucleotides: TGTGTCAGAAGCCGAGACGAGGGACAGGCCACCTACGAGCAGTACTTC. It specifies CVRSRDEGQATYEQYF.

CDR3 sequence (DNA): TGTGCCAGCAGCCAACTAGCGGGGGACTACAATGAGCAGTTCTTC. It translates to CASSQLAGDYNEQFF. The chain employs TRBV4-2 and TRBJ2-1, with TRBD2 matching 10 bases. Looked up from germline, CDR1 is LGHNA and CDR2 is YNFKEQ. V was clipped by 2 bases and J by 3 bases; unmatched bases: 1. CDR3 length: 15 amino acids.

About this clone itself: The same CDR3 can be traced to other DNA sequences in this sample. This chain joins TRBV18 and TRBJ1-5; maybe TRBD1 (6 bases). Trimming removed 3 bases from V and 4 bases from J, with 7 bases in between. The CDR3 length is 13 residues. Germline lookup yields CDR1 KGHSH and CDR2 LQKENI. The CDR3 protein is CASSPGQNQPQHF. The CDR3 nucleotides read TGTGCCAGCTCACCCGGACAGAATCAGCCCCAGCATTTT. The variable domain in full, with the rest retrieved from reference TRBV18 and TRBJ1-5, is NAGVMQNPRHLVRRRGQEARLRCSPMKGHSHVYWYRQLPEEGLKFMVYLQKENIIDESGMPKERFSAEFPKEGPSILRIQQVVRGDSAAYFCASSPGQNQPQHFGDGTRLSIL.

The chain couples TRBV9 to TRBJ1-2; 7 bases match TRBD1. Losses at the gene ends were 3 bases for V and 6 bases for J; bases not matched to a gene: 8. The CDR3 runs 14 residues. Looked up from germline, CDR1 is SGDLS and CDR2 is YYNGEE. The CDR3 region is CASSARQGGDGYTF. The CDR3 nucleotides are TGTGCCAGCAGCGCTCGACAGGGTGGGGATGGCTACACCTTC.

The genes are TRBV21-1 and TRBJ1-1; the table's D call TRBD1 went unverified against the DNA. TRBV21-1 is a pseudogene locus. This CDR3 comprises 15 residues. The CDR3 spells CASSKVPGANTEAFF. DNA for the CDR3: TGTGCCAGCAGCAAAGTTCCAGGGGCGAACACTGAAGCTTTCTTT.

This chain connects TRBV18 to TRBJ2-1; 13 positions agree with TRBD2. The V segment lost 2 bases and the J segment 4 bases; nucleotides outside the gene matches: 5. The CDR3 contains 17 residues. Germline V CDR1 and CDR2: KGHSH, LQKENI. CDR3 loop: CASSPTTSGGKYNEQFF. DNA of the CDR3: TGTGCCAGCTCACCAACGACTAGCGGGGGGAAATACAATGAGCAGTTCTTC.

This sequence joins TRBV18 and TRBJ2-3; 8 bases line up with TRBD2. Germline assignment: CDR1 KGHSH and CDR2 LQKENI. The J segment lost 2 bases and the V segment lost 3 bases, leaving 4 bases of the junction unmatched. There are 15 residues in the CDR3. This CDR3 is CASSPTSVDTDTQYF. The CDR3 DNA sequence: TGTGCCAGCTCACCGACTAGCGTTGACACAGATACGCAGTATTTT.

This rearrangement joins TRBV4-1 to TRBJ1-5; D remains ambiguous. Germline V CDR1 and CDR2: MGHRA, YSYEKL. There are 15 residues in the CDR3. V lost 1 base and J 5 bases, leaving 12 bases between the germline ends. The CDR3 spells CASSQGLYGDQPQHF. The CDR3 bases are TGCGCCAGCAGCCAAGGCCTCTATGGTGATCAGCCCCAGCATTTT.

This sequence joins TRBV5-8 and TRBJ2-3, with 10 bases lining up with TRBD2. The V gene's germline CDR1 is SGHTS and CDR2 YDEGEE. This CDR3 contains 18 residues. J was trimmed by 0 bases and V by 0 bases; bases with no gene match: 7. The CDR3 sequence is CASSLEALAGASTDTQYF. CDR3 nucleotide sequence: TGTGCCAGCAGCTTGGAGGCTCTAGCGGGGGCCAGCACAGATACGCAGTATTTT. The full variable domain, completed using reference TRBV5-8 and TRBJ2-3, is EAGVTQSPTHLIKTRGQQATLRCSPISGHTSVYWYQQALGLGLQFLLWYDEGEERNRGNFPPRFSGRQFPNYSSELNVNALELEDSALYLCASSLEALAGASTDTQYFGPGTRLTVL.

This chain connects TRBV5-6 to TRBJ1-1; D is uncertain. The germline CDR1 and CDR2 sequences are SGHDT and YYEEEE. Trimming stripped 4 bases from V and 1 base from J, with 5 bases between. The CDR3 loop spans 12 amino acids. The CDR3 loop is CASSLRNTEAFF. CDR3 nucleotide sequence: TGTGCCAGCAGCCTGCGGAACACTGAAGCTTTCTTT.

The chain links TRBV5-1 to TRBJ1-5; D uncertain. Trimming removed 2 bases from V and 2 bases from J, with 11 bases in between. Germline CDR1 reads SGHRS; CDR2 reads YFSETQ. CDR3 size: 15 residues. In DNA form, the CDR3 reads TGCGCCAGCAGCTTCGAGGGTCTTGGCAATCAGCCCCAGCATTTT. Amino acids: CASSFEGLGNQPQHF.

The rearrangement links TRBV5-4 to TRBJ2-5; tentative D call: TRBD1 (6 bases). Germline CDR1 reads SGHNT; CDR2 reads YYREEE (reference sequence). Trimming left V 3 bases short and J 1 base short, with 10 bases between. The CDR3 consists of 14 residues. CDR3 sequence: CASSSGGIQETQYF. The CDR3 DNA reads TGTGCCAGCAGCTCTGGGGGCATCCAAGAGACCCAGTACTTC.

The chain combines TRBV5-5 with TRBJ2-5; tentative D call: TRBD2 (6 bases). The CDR3 length is 12 residues. The V gene lost 2 bases and the J gene lost 5 bases, with 7 bases spanning the gap. The germline V gene encodes CDR1 SGHKS and CDR2 YYEKEE (reference sequence). CDR3 in amino acids: CASSFGGETQYF. In DNA, the CDR3 is TGTGCCAGCAGCTTCGGAGGGGAGACCCAGTACTTC.

This clone was counted a single time. The sample holds other DNA sequences that translate to the same CDR3. The chain carries TRBV6-2 or TRBV6-3 and TRBJ1-1; 7 bases align to TRBD1. The CDR3 sequence is 13 residues long. J lost 5 bases, V lost 5 bases, and 5 bases had no gene match. Germline V gene lookup returns CDR1 MNHEY and CDR2 SVGEGT. CDR3 loop: CASSPTGWTEAFF. In nucleotides, the CDR3 is TGTGCCAGCAGTCCGACAGGGTGGACTGAAGCTTTCTTT.

The chain combines TRBV4-3 with TRBJ2-1; TRBD2 might be the D (7 bases). The CDR3 has 16 residues. Trimming removed 0 bases from V and 2 bases from J, with 11 bases in between. CDR1 and CDR2 from the germline V gene are LGHNA and YSLEER. The DNA of the CDR3 is TGCGCCAGCAGCCAAGATTGGCGGGGGCCCTACAATGAGCAGTTCTTC. Amino acid sequence: CASSQDWRGPYNEQFF.

The rearrangement links TRBV10-3 to TRBJ1-2; perhaps TRBD1 as D (5 bases). V lost 0 bases, J lost 0 bases, and 8 bases lay in between. Germline CDR1 ENHRY, CDR2 SYGVKD. The CDR3 extends over 15 amino acids. The CDR3 DNA is TGTGCCATCAGTGAGTCGGAAGGGGCTAACTATGGCTACACCTTC. It encodes CAISESEGANYGYTF.

This clone was recorded many times. The CDR3 spells CASSSTSGGATNEQFF. The CDR3 DNA reads TGTGCCAGCAGCTCAACTAGCGGGGGGGCGACCAATGAGCAGTTCTTC. The chain is built from TRBV11-1 and TRBJ2-1; 13 bases align to TRBD2. The CDR3 is 16 residues long. J lost 6 bases, V lost 4 bases, and 6 bases had no gene match. Germline assignment: CDR1 SGHAT and CDR2 FQDESV (reference sequence).

The V gene is TRBV27, the J gene TRBJ2-3; 11 bases are a match to TRBD2. The V and J ends lost 3 bases and 7 bases, in that order; junction bases with no gene match: 9. CDR1 MNHEY and CDR2 SMNVEV come from the germline V gene (reference sequence). This CDR3 spans 16 amino acids. DNA of the CDR3: TGTGCCAGCAGTTTTCTAGCGGGGGGCCATTCATATACGCAGTATTTT. It translates to CASSFLAGGHSYTQYF.